Reported below is one TCR beta chain. Its antigen is as yet unknown. The sample comes from a study of blood T cells in healthy people across ages. Study-level background: For every two T cells, template switching captured about one barcoded beta molecule. General study points: Those diversity estimates obtained from one million T cells were thought to be underestimates. Donor CMV status, an unknown factor, possibly confounded changes in expanded clonotypes.

With each sample, at least 6 micrograms of total RNA were extracted. Germline CDR1 LGHNA, CDR2 YNFKEQ. This CDR3 is built from 16 residues. V gave up 4 bases and J gave up 4 bases; unmatched junction bases: 10. The second PCR ran roughly 6 to 11 cycles with a sample-barcoded 5' primer and J-beta primers. TCRdb reprocessed the 5' RACE reads with MiXCR, giving one entry per CDR3 protein. The sample has 1,500,000 or so distinct CDR3 sequences, around 40% seen once. The clonotype was recovered from a woman under 30 in good health. The J gene is TRBJ2-3, the V gene TRBV4-2; TRBD2 aligns across 8 bases. The material sequenced was blood. CDR3 sequence: CASSPHMREVADTQYF. In DNA, the CDR3 is TGTGCCAGCAGCCCGCATATGCGGGAGGTTGCAGATACGCAGTATTTT.